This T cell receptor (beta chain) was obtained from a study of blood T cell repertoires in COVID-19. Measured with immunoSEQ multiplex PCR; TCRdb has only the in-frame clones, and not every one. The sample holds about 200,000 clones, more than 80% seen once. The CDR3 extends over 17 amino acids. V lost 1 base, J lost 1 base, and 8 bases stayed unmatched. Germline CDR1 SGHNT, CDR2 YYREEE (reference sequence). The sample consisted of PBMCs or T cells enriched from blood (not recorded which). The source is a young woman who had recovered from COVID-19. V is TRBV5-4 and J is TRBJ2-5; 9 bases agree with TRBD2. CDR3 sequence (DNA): TGTGCCAGCAGCTTGAAAGGGGCTAGCGGGGCCCAAGAGACCCAGTACTTC. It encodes CASSLKGASGAQETQYF.